This T cell receptor beta chain emerged from a study of CD8 T cells in ankylosing spondylitis. There are a few counts of this clonotype. No antigen is known for it. After removal of 0 bases from V and 0 bases from J, the junction contained 14 bases not matched to a gene. The germline V gene has CDR1 SGHVS and CDR2 FNYEAQ. The CDR3 extends over 20 amino acids. Study-wide findings and caveats: Peripheral blood held disease-linked clones only at relatively low frequency, and these were CD8+. It was reported that disease-linked clones were significantly enriched in matched ankylosing spondylitis synovial fluid.

TCRdb itself ran the 5' RACE reads through MiXCR, one entry per CDR3 protein. Of 100,000 to 150,000 distinct CDR3 sequences listed, roughly 13% were seen once; the top ten hold about 3%. The V call is TRBV7-6, the J call TRBJ2-1; 7 bases agree with TRBD1. This clonotype was sampled from a female donor with ankylosing spondylitis or in good health (not recorded which). The sequenced sample was blood, either unsorted or a sorted T cell fraction (not recorded which). The CDR3 is CASSLAGGQTTLSSYNEQFF. The CDR3 nucleotides are TGTGCCAGCAGCTTAGCAGGGGGACAGACTACCTTGAGCTCCTACAATGAGCAGTTCTTC.